These 19 T cell receptor beta chains were all obtained from the same sample, sequenced in a study of cytomegalovirus exposure and HLA in healthy donors. PCR primers comprised 60 Vbeta and 13 Jbeta primers. Clones were read by immunoSEQ multiplex PCR, and TCRdb kept only the in-frame ones, dropping some. The repertoire includes 150,000 to 200,000 clones, around 81% of them detected once, and 2% to 2.5% sits in the top ten. Sequencing was performed on PBMCs. The receptors originated from a woman in her thirties in good health and CMV-seronegative.

V is TRBV11-2 and J is TRBJ2-7; 8 bases agree with TRBD2. Germline CDR1 SGHAT, CDR2 FQNNGV. V shed 3 bases and J 4 bases; nucleotides not matched to a gene: 8. There are 15 residues in the CDR3. The CDR3 loop is CASSFQLAVFYEQYF. The CDR3 nucleotides are TGTGCCAGCAGCTTCCAACTAGCGGTTTTTTACGAGCAGTACTTC.

The J gene is TRBJ1-3, the V gene TRBV19; D gene ambiguous. The CDR3 has 13 residues. The ends were cut back, 8 bases at V and 2 bases at J, with 10 bases in the middle. Germline lookup yields CDR1 LNHDA and CDR2 SQIVND (reference sequence). The CDR3 nucleotides are TGTGCCAGTGCGAATGAGGCTGGAAACACCATATATTTT. Translated: CASANEAGNTIYF.

The chain is built from TRBV19 and TRBJ2-7, with unresolved D. CDR1 is LNHDA and CDR2 is SQIVND in the germline V gene (reference sequence). This CDR3 is built from 14 residues. V was pared by 8 bases and J by 0 bases, with 14 bases between. CDR3 DNA: TGTGCCAGTTCACTACGACTTAGCTCCTACGAGCAGTACTTC. Encoded protein: CASSLRLSSYEQYF.

The chain joins TRBV7-9 to TRBJ2-2; tentatively, D is TRBD1 (6 bases). The length of the CDR3 is 13 residues. With 6 bases removed from V and 5 bases from J, the gap between germline ends came to 10 bases. In germline, CDR1 is SEHNR, CDR2 FQNEAQ (reference sequence). The CDR3 is CASSQGLTGELFF. The CDR3 bases are TGTGCCAGCAGTCAGGGGCTTACCGGGGAGCTGTTTTTT.

The CDR3 DNA is TGTGCCAGCTCAGTGTCGGGGGGCAGGTACGAGCAGTACTTC. Residues: CASSVSGGRYEQYF. The chain combines TRBV18 with TRBJ2-7; D may be TRBD2 (7 bases). This CDR3 region has 14 residues. V was pared by 5 bases and J by 4 bases, with 15 bases between. From germline, CDR1 is KGHSH and CDR2 LQKENI.

The chain combines TRBV2 with TRBJ1-4; the match to TRBD1 covers 10 bases. The trim removed 6 bases at V and 7 bases at J, leaving 5 bases unmatched. The CDR3 has 14 amino acids. CDR1 SNHLY and CDR2 FYNNEI come from the germline V gene. The CDR3 DNA reads TGTGCCAGCAGGTCGGGGACAGGGGTTGAAAAACTGTTTTTT. This gives the protein CASRSGTGVEKLFF.

This clone was recorded only once. The chain joins TRBV10-3 to TRBJ2-1; 8 bases fit TRBD2. V lost 3 bases to trimming and J lost 13 bases; unmatched junction nucleotides: 5. The CDR3 runs to 12 residues. Germline CDR1 reads ENHRY; CDR2 reads SYGVKD. This CDR3 reads CAISDAGLGQFF. The CDR3 DNA is TGTGCCATCAGTGATGCGGGACTAGGTCAGTTCTTC.

A remark on this clone: An end of the junction differs from the germline gene, which may be a read error. The V call is TRBV30, the J call TRBJ2-6; D perhaps matches TRBD1 (5 bases). Germline CDR1 is GTSNPN and CDR2 is SVGIG (reference sequence). This CDR3 is 14 amino acids long. The CDR3 loop is CALPKGAGANGLTF. In DNA, the CDR3 is TGTGCCCTCCCGAAGGGTGCTGGGGCCAACGGCCTGACTTTC.

V is TRBV13 and J is TRBJ1-2; 8 bases are a match to TRBD1. Trimming removed 5 bases from V and 3 bases from J; junction bases left unmatched: 5. The CDR3 runs 14 residues. CDR1 is PRHDT, CDR2 FYEKMQ, per germline (reference sequence). CDR3 sequence: CASSPQGAYYGYTF. CDR3 DNA: TGTGCCAGCAGCCCTCAGGGGGCGTACTATGGCTACACCTTC. Drawing the rest from reference TRBV13 and TRBJ1-2, the complete variable domain is AAGVIQSPRHLIKEKRETATLKCYPIPRHDTVYWYQQGPGQDPQFLISFYEKMQSDKGSIPDRFSAQQFSDYHSELNMSSLELGDSALYFCASSPQGAYYGYTFGSGTRLTVV.

The V and J genes are TRBV5-4 and TRBJ2-1; 12 bases map to TRBD1. The CDR3 sequence is 13 residues long. Trimming at V came to 10 bases and at J to 7 bases, leaving 6 bases not matched to a gene. Germline lookup yields CDR1 SGHNT and CDR2 YYREEE (reference sequence). CDR3 in DNA: TGTGCCGGCGGGACAGGGGGCGAGAATGAGCAGTTCTTC. Translated, it gives CAGGTGGENEQFF.

The rearrangement links TRBV4-3 to TRBJ1-6; the D gene is possibly TRBD1 (6 bases). Germline V gives CDR1 LGHNA, CDR2 YSLEER. The CDR3 loop spans 19 amino acids. V gave up 0 bases and J gave up 4 bases, with 19 bases separating them. The CDR3 DNA reads TGCGCCAGCAGCCAAGACCCTGGACAGAACGGGGCTTATAATTCACCCCTCCACTTT. It specifies CASSQDPGQNGAYNSPLHF.

The chain couples TRBV18 to TRBJ1-2; 10 bases map to TRBD1. CDR1 is KGHSH and CDR2 is LQKENI in the germline V gene. V lost 3 bases, J lost 4 bases, and 11 bases stayed unmatched. The CDR3 has 17 residues. CDR3 coding DNA: TGTGCCAGCTCACCCTCGACAGGGGGCCCCGGTGTCTATGGCTACACCTTC. Translation: CASSPSTGGPGVYGYTF.

V usage is TRBV5-4 and J usage is TRBJ2-7; D may be TRBD1 (5 bases). There are 14 residues in the CDR3. V shed 0 bases and J shed 4 bases, with 11 bases lying between them. The germline CDR1 and CDR2 sequences are SGHNT and YYREEE (reference sequence). In DNA, the CDR3 is TGTGCCAGCAGCTTGGAAGGGGATCGATACGAGCAGTACTTC. Translation gives CASSLEGDRYEQYF.

This clone was observed a handful of times. The chain links TRBV10-3 to TRBJ2-7, with TRBD2 as a possible D gene (5 bases). V lost 5 bases to trimming and J lost 2 bases, with 7 bases between them. Germline CDR1 ENHRY, CDR2 SYGVKD. The CDR3 sequence is 12 residues long. The CDR3 region is CAISTGTYEQYF. The CDR3 DNA sequence: TGTGCCATCAGTACCGGGACCTACGAGCAGTACTTC.

The chain is built from TRBV2 and TRBJ2-5, with unresolved D. The CDR3 is 14 residues long. V lost 3 bases to trimming and J lost 5 bases, with 13 bases between them. From germline, CDR1 is SNHLY and CDR2 FYNNEI. CDR3 nucleotide sequence: TGTGCCAGCAGTGAGGTAGCTACGGCGGAGACCCAGTACTTC. This codes for CASSEVATAETQYF.

This clone was counted only a few times. The rearrangement links TRBV11-2 to TRBJ2-7, with 7 bases identical to TRBD1. The CDR3 has 13 amino acids. Unmatched junction bases numbered 7, after V lost 5 bases and J lost 6 bases. Germline V lookup: CDR1 SGHAT, CDR2 FQNNGV. The CDR3 DNA follows: TGTGCCAGCAGCCAGACAGGGCGGTCCGAGCAGTACTTC. As protein: CASSQTGRSEQYF.

The genes are TRBV9 and TRBJ2-1, with 11 positions matching TRBD2. The CDR3 consists of 15 residues. The V and J ends lost 3 bases and 7 bases, in that order; junction bases with no gene match: 6. The germline V gene encodes CDR1 SGDLS and CDR2 YYNGEE. The CDR3 nucleotides read TGTGCCAGCAGCGCTAGCGGGAGGTGGAGGAATGAGCAGTTCTTC. Protein product: CASSASGRWRNEQFF.

There are a few counts of this clone. The CDR3 bases are TGTGCCAGCAGTGAAGCCGCCGACAGGGGGAGTGGCTACACCTTC. Amino acid sequence: CASSEAADRGSGYTF. This sequence joins TRBV6-1 and TRBJ1-2, with 9 bases fitting TRBD1. The J segment lost 7 bases and the V segment lost 0 bases, leaving 6 bases of the junction unmatched. The germline gives CDR1 MNHNS, CDR2 SASEGT. The CDR3 runs to 15 residues.

The J gene is TRBJ1-5, the V gene TRBV28; possible D gene TRBD1, 5 bases. The germline CDR1 and CDR2 sequences are MDHEN and SYDVKM. The V end was cut by 8 bases, the J end by 6 bases, with 32 bases between. The CDR3 runs 19 residues. The CDR3: CASFFRVGDTTAWLQPQHF. CDR3 nucleotide sequence: TGTGCCAGCTTTTTCCGGGTCGGCGACACGACAGCTTGGCTTCAGCCCCAGCATTTT.